The 18 T cell receptor beta chains presented below share a single source sample, sequenced in a study of T cells in Graves' hyperthyroidism and ophthalmopathy. Researchers amplified the TCR beta CDR3 regions from RNA transcripts. Initially, a first-round RT-PCR of the TCR CDR3 employed the HTBI primer set. Each CDR3 protein is one row after TCRdb ran MiXCR on the multiplex PCR reads. This repertoire shows about 520,000 distinct CDR3 sequences, around 20% found once; its top ten account for around 27%. Material: blood. The receptors shown here come from a man younger than 35 with Graves' hyperthyroidism.

The rearrangement links TRBV6-1 to TRBJ2-7, with 9 bases fitting TRBD2. J gave up 2 bases and V 2 bases, and 4 bases lay outside the gene matches. The CDR3 extends over 15 amino acids. From germline, CDR1 is MNHNS and CDR2 SASEGT. CDR3 sequence reads: CASSEKVAGAYEQYF. The CDR3 bases are TGTGCCAGCAGTGAAAAGGTAGCGGGGGCCTACGAGCAGTACTTC.

This clonotype was counted a few times. With a much larger clone just one base away, this may be a read error. The chain combines TRBV20-1 with TRBJ2-7; maybe TRBD1 (6 bases). This CDR3 contains 13 residues. Germline values: CDR1 DFQATT, CDR2 SNEGSKA (reference sequence). Trimming left V 5 bases short and J 5 bases short, with 16 bases between. CDR3 residues: CSAPRDIIHEQYF. Written as DNA, the CDR3 is TGCAGTGCTCCACGGGACATCATCCACGAGCAGTACTTC.

The sample holds one count of this clonotype. This rearrangement joins TRBV28 to TRBJ2-5; 9 bases are shared with TRBD2. CDR1 and CDR2 from the germline V gene are MDHEN and SYDVKM. The CDR3 loop spans 15 amino acids. Trimming cost V 3 bases and J 4 bases; bases outside gene matches: 6. DNA of the CDR3: TGTGCCAGCAGTTTCTTGCGGGAGGGCGTAGAGACCCAGTACTTC. Translated, it gives CASSFLREGVETQYF. Full variable domain (missing parts from reference TRBV28 and TRBJ2-5): DVKVTQSSRYLVKRTGEKVFLECVQDMDHENMFWYRQDPGLGLRLIYFSYDVKMKEKGDIPEGYSVSREKKERFSLILESASTNQTSMYLCASSFLREGVETQYFGPGTRLLVL.

This clonotype was seen ten or more times. The CDR3 protein is CASSSSIGSPHEQYF. CDR3 nucleotide sequence: TGTGCCAGCAGTTCCTCGATCGGGAGTCCCCACGAGCAGTACTTC. The chain joins TRBV28 to TRBJ2-7; maybe TRBD2 (6 bases). The CDR3 runs 15 residues. CDR1 and CDR2 (germline): MDHEN, SYDVKM. V lost 4 bases and J lost 5, with 18 bases in between.

This clonotype was seen many times. The J gene is TRBJ1-5, the V gene TRBV6-1, with D unresolved. The CDR3 contains 14 residues. V was trimmed by 8 bases and J by 6 bases, leaving 17 bases between them. In germline, CDR1 is MNHNS, CDR2 SASEGT. CDR3 sequence reads: CASRRRTDGQPQHF. In nucleotides, the CDR3 is TGTGCCAGCCGGAGGAGGACTGATGGTCAGCCCCAGCATTTT.

CDR3 amino acids: CASRGTSDYEQYF. DNA of the CDR3: TGTGCCAGCAGGGGGACATCTGACTACGAGCAGTACTTC. The chain carries TRBV12-3 or TRBV12-4 and TRBJ2-7; perhaps TRBD1 as D (6 bases). CDR3 size: 13 residues. Trimming removed 6 bases from V and 3 bases from J, with 12 bases in between.

This clonotype was picked up many times. The rearrangement joins TRBV6-1 to TRBJ1-1; 7 bases agree with TRBD1. Germline lookup yields CDR1 MNHNS and CDR2 SASEGT. The V segment lost 0 bases and the J segment 4 bases; nucleotides outside the gene matches: 5. CDR3 size: 15 residues. CDR3 sequence reads: CASSEATGEGTEAFF. The CDR3 nucleotides read TGTGCCAGCAGTGAAGCTACAGGGGAGGGCACTGAAGCTTTCTTT.

This chain connects TRBV20-1 to TRBJ2-7; TRBD2 agrees at 9 bases. In germline, CDR1 is DFQATT, CDR2 SNEGSKA (reference sequence). The CDR3 consists of 14 residues. V lost 1 base and J lost 6; bases outside the gene matches: 7. CDR3 bases: TGCAGTGCTAGAGGGGCTAGCGGGATAGGCGAGCAGTACTTC. It yields the protein CSARGASGIGEQYF.

The CDR3 DNA sequence: TGTGCCAGCAGTCGCAGGGGCGAGGGAGATACGCAGTATTTT. Its protein product is CASSRRGEGDTQYF. The rearrangement links TRBV6-1 to TRBJ2-3, with a tentative D call TRBD1 (6 bases). Trimming removed 5 bases at V and 5 bases at J, with 14 bases between. The CDR3 extends over 14 amino acids. Germline lookup yields CDR1 MNHNS and CDR2 SASEGT.

This clonotype came up many times. CDR3 DNA sequence: TGTGCCAGTAGTATTCGAGGAAGCCACGAGCAGTACTTC. As protein: CASSIRGSHEQYF. The chain couples TRBV19 to TRBJ2-7, with unresolved D. The CDR3 loop spans 13 amino acids. CDR1 is LNHDA and CDR2 is SQIVND in the germline V gene (reference sequence). V lost 3 bases, J lost 5 bases, and 11 bases lay in between.

This clonotype was detected many times. This sequence joins TRBV20-1 and TRBJ2-5; 7 nucleotides match TRBD1. CDR3 length: 14 amino acids. The V gene end was trimmed by 0 bases and the J gene end by 5 bases; junction bases not matched to a gene: 6. From germline, CDR1 is DFQATT and CDR2 SNEGSKA (reference sequence). CDR3: CSARERTGVETQYF. The CDR3 bases are TGCAGTGCTAGAGAGAGGACAGGAGTCGAGACCCAGTACTTC.

This clonotype was recorded at least ten times. V is TRBV28 and J is TRBJ1-2, with D perhaps TRBD1 (5 bases). The V and J ends lost 3 bases and 8 bases respectively, with 19 bases between them. This CDR3 has 15 amino acids. From germline, CDR1 is MDHEN and CDR2 SYDVKM. CDR3 DNA sequence: TGTGCCAGCAGTTTTGCAGGGCGATCCCGAGGCGGCTACACCTTC. Residues: CASSFAGRSRGGYTF.

This clonotype was recorded at least ten times. The chain carries TRBV2 and TRBJ2-5; 9 bases align to TRBD1. Per germline, CDR1 SNHLY and CDR2 FYNNEI. The CDR3 loop spans 11 amino acids. V shed 11 bases and J 6 bases; nucleotides not matched to a gene: 4. The CDR3: CAVQGAKTQYF. CDR3 nucleotide sequence: TGTGCCGTACAGGGGGCAAAGACCCAGTACTTC. Full variable domain (outside the CDR3, taken from reference TRBV2 and TRBJ2-5): EPEVTQTPSHQVTQMGQEVILRCVPISNHLYFYWYRQILGQKVEFLVSFYNNEISEKSEIFDDQFSVERPDGSNFTLKIRSTKLEDSAMYFCAVQGAKTQYFGPGTRLLVL.

Ten or more counts support this clonotype. This rearrangement joins TRBV7-2 to TRBJ2-7, with 9 positions matching TRBD1. The CDR3 totals 14 residues. Germline values: CDR1 SGHTA, CDR2 FQGNSA. After removal of 5 bases from V and 2 bases from J, the junction contained 4 bases not matched to a gene. CDR3 sequence: CASSRDRGTYEQYF. CDR3 coding DNA: TGTGCCAGCAGCCGCGACAGGGGGACCTACGAGCAGTACTTC.

This clonotype has ten or more counts. The rearrangement uses TRBV6-1 and TRBJ2-7; 7 positions match TRBD2. Germline V gives CDR1 MNHNS, CDR2 SASEGT. CDR3 length equals 14 residues. The V gene end was trimmed by 6 bases and the J gene end by 0 bases; junction bases not matched to a gene: 5. The CDR3 nucleotides are TGTGCCAGCAGCCTACTAGCGACCTCCTACGAGCAGTACTTC. Its protein product is CASSLLATSYEQYF.

Note on this clonotype: It is likely a read error, because the conserved phenylalanine at the end of the CDR3 is missing. This rearrangement joins TRBV27 to TRBJ1-2; TRBD1 matches 7 bases. The CDR3 extends over 14 amino acids. Germline-derived CDR1 and CDR2 are MNHEY and SMNVEV (reference sequence). Here the CDR3 reads CTSSVDRTNYGYTV. The DNA of the CDR3 is TGTACCAGCAGTGTGGACAGGACTAACTATGGCTACACCGTC.

This clonotype occurred many times. The V call is TRBV6-1, the J call TRBJ1-2, with a weak D call TRBD1 (5 bases). The CDR3 is 14 amino acids. Looked up from germline, CDR1 is MNHNS and CDR2 is SASEGT. The V end lost 6 bases, the J end lost 3 bases, and 14 bases lay between the germline ends. The CDR3 DNA sequence: TGTGCCAGCAGGGAAAGGGACGGTGACTATGGCTACACCTTC. It codes for CASRERDGDYGYTF.

The rearrangement links TRBV6-1 to TRBJ2-7; unclear D gene. This CDR3 comprises 13 residues. V lost 7 bases and J 3 bases, leaving 13 bases between the germline ends. CDR1 MNHNS and CDR2 SASEGT come from the germline V gene. The CDR3 DNA sequence: TGTGCCAGCATTGACGAGTTGCTCTACGAGCAGTACTTC. Protein: CASIDELLYEQYF.